This T cell receptor (beta chain) was found in a study of blood T cell repertoires in COVID-19. For the study at large: Researchers got acute and convalescent COVID-19 samples from the United States, Italy and Spain.

The CDR3 covers 17 residues. V gave up 3 bases and J gave up 4 bases; unmatched junction bases: 9. CDR1 and CDR2 from the germline V gene are KGHSH and LQKENI. Original data processing: Estimation of nucleated cell counts relied on the amplification of reference gene primers. Clones were read by immunoSEQ multiplex PCR, and TCRdb kept only the in-frame ones, dropping some. V and J calls plus clone size are reproduced from that table; the DNA served to infer D and trimming. Of fewer than 100,000 clones detected, more than 70% appear once; the ten largest clones hold approximately 25%. The source material was peripheral blood. V usage is TRBV18 and J usage is TRBJ2-1; 10 bases agree with TRBD2. The origin of this receptor is a man between 65 and 85 years old with acute or convalescent COVID-19. The CDR3 DNA reads as TGTGCCAGCTCACCTTCTAGCGGGAGAGTCCAATACAATGAGCAGTTCTTC. Protein sequence: CASSPSSGRVQYNEQFF.